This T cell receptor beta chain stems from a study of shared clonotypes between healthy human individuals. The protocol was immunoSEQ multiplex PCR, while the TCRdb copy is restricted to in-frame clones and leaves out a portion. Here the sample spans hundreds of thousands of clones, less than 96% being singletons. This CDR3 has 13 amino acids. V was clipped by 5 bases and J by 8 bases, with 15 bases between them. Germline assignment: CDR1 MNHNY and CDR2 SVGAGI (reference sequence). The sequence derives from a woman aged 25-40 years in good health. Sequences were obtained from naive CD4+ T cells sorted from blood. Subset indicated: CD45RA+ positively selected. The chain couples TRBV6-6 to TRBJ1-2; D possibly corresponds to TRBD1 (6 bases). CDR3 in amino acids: CASSLPGQLGYTF. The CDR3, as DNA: TGTGCCAGCAGTCTCCCGGGACAATTAGGCTACACCTTC.